The 20 T cell receptor beta chains reported below all come from one sample, sequenced in a study of T cell therapy after organ transplantation. Some clones are missing from TCRdb's copy, which holds only in-frame ones; the method was immunoSEQ multiplex PCR. The sample holds over 2,000 clones; roughly 70% are singletons and the top ten take about two fifths. Their recognized antigens are unknown. Source: CD8+ T cells from blood, taken before autologous CMV-specific T cell therapy. The origin of the receptors is a human patient who had received a solid organ transplant and had CMV disease.

The chain is built from TRBV4-3 and TRBJ1-5; tentatively, D is TRBD1 (6 bases). This CDR3 contains 15 residues. The ends were cut back, 0 bases at V and 5 bases at J, with 11 bases in the middle. The germline V gene encodes CDR1 LGHNA and CDR2 YSLEER. CDR3 sequence (DNA): TGCGCCAGCAGCCAAGACGGGGGCCTAGATCAGCCCCAGCATTTT. Translating it yields CASSQDGGLDQPQHF.

In this sample, this clone turned up a few times. The chain has TRBV5-1 and TRBJ2-7; the D gene is possibly TRBD2 (6 bases). Germline V gene lookup returns CDR1 SGHRS and CDR2 YFSETQ. Trimming pared 1 base from V and 3 bases from J, leaving 11 bases between. The CDR3 extends over 14 amino acids. CDR3 sequence reads: CASSLIGGNYEQYF. CDR3 nucleotides: TGCGCCAGCAGCTTGATTGGCGGGAACTACGAGCAGTACTTC.

V is TRBV27 and J is TRBJ2-1; 9 nucleotides match TRBD2. V was clipped by 4 bases and J by 5 bases; unmatched bases: 3. Germline V gives CDR1 MNHEY, CDR2 SMNVEV (reference sequence). CDR3 size: 14 residues. This CDR3 reads CASSSLAGDNEQFF. DNA of the CDR3: TGTGCCAGCAGTTCGTTAGCGGGAGACAATGAGCAGTTCTTC.

This clone was recorded once. This sequence joins TRBV27 and TRBJ1-1, with 7 bases matching TRBD1. Trimming removed 0 bases from V and 7 bases from J; junction bases left unmatched: 5. Germline CDR1 is MNHEY and CDR2 is SMNVEV (reference sequence). This CDR3 spans 14 amino acids. Here the CDR3 DNA reads TGTGCCAGCAGTTTATCTGCGGGACAGTTTGAAGCTTTCTTT. It codes for CASSLSAGQFEAFF.

The genes are TRBV4-3 and TRBJ2-7; 9 bases fit TRBD2. CDR3 length: 13 amino acids. Looked up from germline, CDR1 is LGHNA and CDR2 is YSLEER. Germline trimming cut 0 bases from V and 6 bases from J; bases unmatched to any gene: 0. The CDR3 DNA is TGCGCCAGCAGCCAAGAGCGGGGGGGCGAGCAGTACTTC. It specifies CASSQERGGEQYF.

By proportion, this clone is medium-sized. The chain employs TRBV5-1 and TRBJ2-3; 7 nucleotides line up with TRBD2. The ends lost 4 bases at V and 1 base at J; junction bases unmatched: 15. From germline, CDR1 is SGHRS and CDR2 YFSETQ. The CDR3 covers 18 residues. The CDR3 DNA reads TGCGCCAGCAGCGAGGAGGTGGCGGGAGAGGTTGGCACAGATACGCAGTATTTT. Amino acids: CASSEEVAGEVGTDTQYF.

CDR3 DNA sequence: TGTGCCAGCAGCGGTCCGACAGGGGGCGGCCTGGAGACCCAGTACTTC. This gives the protein CASSGPTGGGLETQYF. This chain links TRBV13 with TRBJ2-5; 10 bases are a match to TRBD1. After removal of 5 bases from V and 5 bases from J, the junction contained 11 bases not matched to a gene. The CDR3 totals 16 residues. The germline V gene encodes CDR1 PRHDT and CDR2 FYEKMQ (reference sequence).

The chain uses TRBV6-5 and TRBJ2-7; D unresolved. This CDR3 is built from 11 residues. Germline V lookup: CDR1 MNHEY, CDR2 SVGAGI. Trimming removed 2 bases at V and 5 bases at J, with 4 bases between. CDR3 DNA sequence: TGTGCCAGCAGTTACAGGAACGAGCAGTACTTC. Translated: CASSYRNEQYF.

This clone was observed a handful of times. The chain employs TRBV15 and TRBJ1-1; a possible D gene is TRBD1 (5 bases). CDR1 is LNHNV and CDR2 is YYDKDF in the germline V gene (reference sequence). The V gene lost 0 bases and the J gene lost 5 bases, with 10 bases spanning the gap. This CDR3 contains 14 residues. In DNA, the CDR3 is TGTGCCACCAGCAGAGATACGGGGGTAACTGAAGCTTTCTTT. Translating gives CATSRDTGVTEAFF.

This clone was seen only a few times. V is TRBV11-3 and J is TRBJ2-3; D remains ambiguous. Trimming took off 2 bases at V and 6 bases at J, with 12 bases between the two ends. The germline V gene encodes CDR1 SGHNT and CDR2 YENEEA. CDR3 length equals 14 residues. DNA for the CDR3: TGTGCCAGCAGCTTAACCCCCGGATTTGATACGCAGTATTTT. This gives the protein CASSLTPGFDTQYF.

This clone was seen a handful of times. This rearrangement joins TRBV7-6 to TRBJ2-2, with unresolved D. V lost 1 base and J 4 bases, leaving 7 bases between the germline ends. CDR3 length equals 14 residues. CDR1 and CDR2 (germline): SGHVS, FNYEAQ. The chain's CDR3 is CASSLEGVTGELFF. The CDR3 DNA is TGTGCCAGCAGCTTAGAGGGTGTCACCGGGGAGCTGTTTTTT.

This clone was seen only a few times. The V gene is TRBV6-4, the J gene TRBJ2-7; 7 bases line up with TRBD1. CDR1 MRHNA and CDR2 SNTAGT come from the germline V gene. J lost 5 bases, V lost 4 bases, and 11 bases had no gene match. The CDR3 consists of 15 residues. The CDR3 region is CASSGKETGQDEQYF. The DNA of the CDR3 is TGTGCCAGCAGTGGAAAGGAGACAGGGCAGGACGAGCAGTACTTC.

The chain carries TRBV9 and TRBJ2-3, with 12 bases fitting TRBD2. With 2 bases clipped from V and 4 bases from J, the junction kept 5 bases outside the gene matches. The length of the CDR3 is 16 residues. Germline CDR1 reads SGDLS; CDR2 reads YYNGEE. CDR3 in DNA: TGTGCCAGCAGCGTCAGACTAGCGGGAGAAGCAGATACGCAGTATTTT. Its protein product is CASSVRLAGEADTQYF.

The rearrangement links TRBV5-1 to TRBJ1-2; D possibly corresponds to TRBD1 (5 bases). The V gene lost 5 bases and the J gene lost 4 bases, with 9 bases spanning the gap. CDR1 is SGHRS and CDR2 is YFSETQ in the germline V gene. The CDR3 is made up of 12 amino acids. The CDR3 nucleotides read TGCGCCAGCAGTCCAGACAGCTATGGCTACACCTTC. Translating gives CASSPDSYGYTF.

V is TRBV7-8 and J is TRBJ2-7; D unclear. The CDR3 runs 15 residues. Germline-derived CDR1 and CDR2 are SGHVS and FQNEAQ. V dropped 5 bases and J dropped 0 bases, with 14 bases sitting between them. The CDR3 loop reads CASSLIGVGSYEQYF. DNA for the CDR3: TGTGCCAGCAGCCTAATAGGTGTCGGCTCCTACGAGCAGTACTTC.

The sample holds a few counts of this clone. The V and J genes are TRBV6-1 and TRBJ1-4, with 7 bases identical to TRBD1. J was trimmed by 5 bases and V by 1 base; bases with no gene match: 4. The CDR3 has 15 amino acids. Germline CDR1 MNHNS, CDR2 SASEGT. The CDR3 spells CASSEEGALNEKLFF. CDR3 DNA sequence: TGTGCCAGCAGTGAAGAGGGGGCGCTGAATGAAAAACTGTTTTTT.

The V gene is TRBV9, the J gene TRBJ2-7; a possible D gene is TRBD2 (6 bases). This CDR3 has 13 residues. V was cut by 0 bases and J by 7 bases, with 11 bases left in between. CDR1 and CDR2 from the germline V gene are SGDLS and YYNGEE. DNA of the CDR3: TGTGCCAGCAGCGTAGTCGGGGGAGGTGAGCAGTACTTC. Its translation: CASSVVGGGEQYF.

CDR3 coding DNA: TGCGCCAGCAGCTTTTCAGGGGGCTCCTACAATGAGCAGTTCTTC. Translation gives CASSFSGGSYNEQFF. The gene calls are TRBV5-1 and TRBJ2-1, with 7 bases that match TRBD1. The CDR3 contains 15 residues. V lost 2 bases and J lost 0; bases outside the gene matches: 2. The V gene's germline CDR1 is SGHRS and CDR2 YFSETQ. The variable domain in full, completed from reference TRBV5-1 and TRBJ2-1, reads KAGVTQTPRYLIKTRGQQVTLSCSPISGHRSVSWYQQTPGQGLQFLFEYFSETQRNKGNFPGRFSGRQFSNSRSEMNVSTLELGDSALYLCASSFSGGSYNEQFFGPGTRLTVL.

V is TRBV6-5 and J is TRBJ1-4; no firm D call. This CDR3 has 14 residues. Trimming cost V 4 bases and J 6 bases, with 12 bases left between them. Germline assignment: CDR1 MNHEY and CDR2 SVGAGI. The chain's CDR3 is CASSSSGGHEKLFF. The DNA for the CDR3 is TGTGCCAGCAGTTCATCGGGCGGCCATGAAAAACTGTTTTTT.

The V call is TRBV11-2, the J call TRBJ2-1; D gene uncertain. In germline, CDR1 is SGHAT, CDR2 FQNNGV. V lost 3 bases, J lost 5 bases, and 14 bases lay in between. The CDR3 totals 15 residues. The CDR3 nucleotides read TGTGCCAGCAGCTTCACCAGGTGGGGTCACAATGAGCAGTTCTTC. Protein: CASSFTRWGHNEQFF.